This is a list of T cell receptor beta chains from one sample in a study of T cells after posttransplantation cyclophosphamide. TCRdb keeps only in-frame clones here, not all; method: immunoSEQ multiplex PCR. This sample has tens of thousands of clones, with 90% found just once. The sequencing used PBMCs, collected 60 to 65 days after allogeneic stem cell transplant with posttransplant cyclophosphamide. These receptors were collected from a male patient aged 55 to 69 who received an allogeneic stem cell transplant from a related donor and was CMV-positive. Some T cells may trace back to the graft donor. Both conserved end residues are part of each CDR3. The D gene is left open where the match is weak. Clone size is stated in some rows and not others, as once, few, many or a class when expanded.

size | J | D | V | DNA | CDR3
once | TRBJ2-1 | TRBD2 | TRBV6-6 | TGTGCCAGCAGTCCGACGGGAGGCTACAATGAGCAGTTCTTC | CASSPTGGYNEQFF
- | TRBJ1-1 | - | TRBV27 | TGTGCCAGCAGTCTCTGGATAGGGAGCACTGAAGCTTTCTTT | CASSLWIGSTEAFF
- | TRBJ2-1 | - | TRBV10-2 | TGCGCCAGCAGAATAAACGACAGGCTGGGGGCTGAGCAGTTCTTC | CASRINDRLGAEQFF
- | TRBJ1-6 | - | TRBV19 | TGTGCCAGTAGTATATCGGAGGGCGGTAATTCACCCCTCCACTTT | CASSISEGGNSPLHF
- | TRBJ2-5 | TRBD2 | TRBV27 | TGTGCCAGCAGCCGGGCTAGCGGGGGGGCCGGGGAGACCCAGTACTTC | CASSRASGGAGETQYF
- | TRBJ2-5 | TRBD2 | TRBV5-1 | TGCGCCAGCAGCTTGGGTCGGGGGGGTCGCCAAGAGACCCAGTACTTC | CASSLGRGGRQETQYF
- | TRBJ2-3 | TRBD2 | TRBV19 | TGTGCCAGCGCTACTAGCGGGGGGTCGGATACGCAGTATTTT | CASATSGGSDTQYF
- | TRBJ1-6 | TRBD1 | TRBV27 | TGTGCCAGCACCTGGGACAGGGAAGGGTCACCCCTCCACTTT | CASTWDREGSPLHF
once | TRBJ2-1 | - | TRBV20-1 | TGCAGTGCCCAGTACAATGAGCAGTTCTTC | CSAQYNEQFF
- | TRBJ2-1 | TRBD2 | TRBV7-9 | TGTGCCAGCGGGGCGGGGGTTTCGTACAATGAGCAGTTCTTC | CASGAGVSYNEQFF
- | TRBJ1-1 | TRBD1 | TRBV5-1 | TGCGCCAGCAGCTTGAAATGGACAGGGAACACTGAAGCTTTCTTT | CASSLKWTGNTEAFF
- | TRBJ1-3 | - | TRBV6-1 | TGTGCCACCGAGGGGGGGCACGGAAACACCATATATTTT | CATEGGHGNTIYF
- | TRBJ1-1 | TRBD1 | TRBV10-3 | TGTGCCAGAGGACAGGGGGCCTACGCGCATGAAGCTTTCTTT | CARGQGAYAHEAFF
- | TRBJ2-7 | TRBD1 | TRBV7-9 | TGTGCCAGCAGCTCTCTCGGGACAGGGTCCTACGAGCAGTACTTC | CASSSLGTGSYEQYF
- | TRBJ1-5 | - | TRBV9 | TGTGCCAGCAGCGTAGGATCGAGGAGGAATAGCAATCAGCCCCAGCATTTT | CASSVGSRRNSNQPQHF
- | TRBJ2-5 | - | TRBV28 | TGTGCCAGCAGCCTAGCCGGAGAGACCCAGTACTTC | CASSLAGETQYF
once | TRBJ2-3 | - | TRBV9 | TGTGCCAGCAGCGTAGTAGGGGTAACAGGCACAGATACGCAGTATTTT | CASSVVGVTGTDTQYF
- | TRBJ2-1 | TRBD1 | TRBV6-1 | TGTGCCAGCAGTGAAGCCCCGGGGACAGGGCACAATGAGCAGTTCTTC | CASSEAPGTGHNEQFF
- | TRBJ2-5 | - | TRBV29-1 | TGCAGCGTTGAAGACAGAACAGGGCGCCAAGAGACCCAGTACTTC | CSVEDRTGRQETQYF
- | TRBJ2-1 | TRBD2 | TRBV7-8 | TGTGCCAGCAGCTTATCTTGGACTAGCGGGGGTATTGAGCAGTTCTTC | CASSLSWTSGGIEQFF
- | TRBJ1-4 | - | TRBV2 | TGTGCCAGCAGCGGAAGACGACAATACAGGGATATTAATGAAAAACTGTTTTTT | CASSGRRQYRDINEKLFF
- | TRBJ2-3 | - | TRBV5-1 | TGCGCCAGCAGCCCGGGGAGTACCACAGATACGCAGTATTTT | CASSPGSTTDTQYF
- | TRBJ2-4 | TRBD1 | TRBV4-1 | TGCGCCAGCAGCCAAGAGGGAGTGGGACAGGGGGCCAAAAACATTCAGTACTTC | CASSQEGVGQGAKNIQYF
- | TRBJ2-5 | - | TRBV6-5 | TGTGCCAGCAGCCCTCAGGGGGGTTGGGAGACCCAGTACTTC | CASSPQGGWETQYF
- | TRBJ2-5 | TRBD1 | TRBV5-1 | TGCGCCAGCAGCAGCGGGACAGGGCTAGAGACCCAGTACTTC | CASSSGTGLETQYF
- | TRBJ2-5 | TRBD2 | TRBV14 | TGTGCCAGCAGCCAAGATCGGGGACTAGCGGGGGGCCCCCAAGAGACCCAGTACTTC | CASSQDRGLAGGPQETQYF
- | TRBJ2-3 | TRBD1 | TRBV5-1 | TGCGCCAGCAGCTTGGATGGTGTAAGGGGGCGAGCAGATACGCAGTATTTT | CASSLDGVRGRADTQYF
few | TRBJ1-4 | - | TRBV6-4 | TGTGCCAGCAGTGACTACAGGGATTCCGAAAACTCCAATGAAAAACTGTTTTTT | CASSDYRDSENSNEKLFF
- | TRBJ1-1 | TRBD1 | TRBV18 | TGTGCCAGCTCACCGCCGACAGGGGAGAACACTGAAGCTTTCTTT | CASSPPTGENTEAFF
- | TRBJ2-5 | - | TRBV4-1 | TGCGCCAGCAGCCATCAAGGGGCCCCCCAAGAGACCCAGTACTTC | CASSHQGAPQETQYF
- | TRBJ2-3 | - | TRBV6-4 | TGTGCCAGCAGACCTACGGGACTCCTGAGTTCAGATACGCAGTATTTT | CASRPTGLLSSDTQYF
- | TRBJ1-4 | - | TRBV4-1 | TGCGCCAGCAGCCAACCCTCAGCGCGGCCGGGTGAAAAACTGTTTTTT | CASSQPSARPGEKLFF
- | TRBJ1-4 | TRBD1 | TRBV5-1 | TGCGCCAGCAGCCCGGGGACAGGTCGCGAAAAACTGTTTTTT | CASSPGTGREKLFF
- | TRBJ2-1 | TRBD2 | TRBV27 | TGTGCCAGCAGTAACCCGGAGTTGGGGACAAACAGACTAGCGGAGTTGAATGAGCAGTTCTTC | CASSNPELGTNRLAELNEQFF
once | TRBJ2-2 | - | TRBV5-5 | TGTGCCAGCAGCTTGGAGGTTTGGGTTAGCCCGAACACCGGGGAGCTGTTTTTT | CASSLEVWVSPNTGELFF
- | TRBJ1-2 | - | TRBV27 | TGTGCCAGCAGTTCCACAGGTAGCAACTATGGCTACACCTTC | CASSSTGSNYGYTF
- | TRBJ2-2 | TRBD2 | TRBV5-1 | TGCGCCAGCAGCCTAGGACTAGCGGGGACCACCGGGGAGCTGTTTTTT | CASSLGLAGTTGELFF
- | TRBJ2-5 | - | TRBV5-1 | TGCGCCAGCAGCTGGGGGGTGGGAGGCCAAGAGACCCAGTACTTC | CASSWGVGGQETQYF
- | TRBJ2-1 | TRBD2 | TRBV14 | TGTGCCAGCAGCCCCCTACGGGACTACAACAATGAGCAGTTCTTC | CASSPLRDYNNEQFF
- | TRBJ1-3 | - | TRBV5-4 | TGTGCCAGCAGCCCCGGGGGCTCTGGAAACACCATATATTTT | CASSPGGSGNTIYF
once | TRBJ1-3 | - | TRBV6-5 | TGTGCCAGCACGCAAGGAGCACCTGGAAACACCATATATTTT | CASTQGAPGNTIYF
- | TRBJ1-2 | TRBD1 | TRBV7-9 | TGTGCCAGCAGCTTCCCCCCGACCCACAGGGGGCTCGCGGAGGGCTACACCTTC | CASSFPPTHRGLAEGYTF
- | TRBJ1-1 | - | TRBV5-3 | TGTGCCAGAAGCTTTAACACGAACACTGAAGCTTTCTTT | CARSFNTNTEAFF
- | TRBJ1-2 | TRBD1 | TRBV4-1 | TGCGCCAGCAGTGCCGGACAGGGTCCATTTTTCTATGGCTACACCTTC | CASSAGQGPFFYGYTF
- | TRBJ1-2 | - | TRBV11-2 | TGTGCCAGCAGCCAAACAGGATTCGATGGCTACACCTTC | CASSQTGFDGYTF
- | TRBJ1-1 | - | TRBV27 | TGTGCCAGCAGTCGAAGCCAACCCCCCCGCCCCCTCTTT | CASSRSQPPRPLF
- | TRBJ2-3 | TRBD2 | TRBV2 | TGTGCCAGCAGGGTCAAGTTAATGGGGGGGACGCAGTATTTT | CASRVKLMGGTQYF